The 17 T cell receptor beta chains in this list originate from one sample, sequenced in a study of blood T cell repertoires in COVID-19. Clones were read by immunoSEQ multiplex PCR, and TCRdb kept only the in-frame ones, dropping some. The table shows a few hundred thousand clones, with roughly 91% occurring only once. The source material was peripheral blood. The receptors shown here come from a man aged 25-45 years with acute or convalescent COVID-19.

The chain has TRBV2 and TRBJ1-2, with D possibly being TRBD1 (6 bases). V lost 6 bases and J lost 7, with 21 bases in between. This CDR3 comprises 15 residues. Germline V lookup: CDR1 SNHLY, CDR2 FYNNEI. CDR3 nucleotide sequence: TGTGCCAGCAGGCTACAGGGAAAAAGGTTCTCTGGCTACACCTTC. This translates into CASRLQGKRFSGYTF. The variable domain in full, completed from reference TRBV2 and TRBJ1-2, reads EPEVTQTPSHQVTQMGQEVILRCVPISNHLYFYWYRQILGQKVEFLVSFYNNEISEKSEIFDDQFSVERPDGSNFTLKIRSTKLEDSAMYFCASRLQGKRFSGYTFGSGTRLTVV.

This clone was counted once. Just one base apart from a much larger clone, this may be a read error. The rearrangement links TRBV9 to TRBJ2-2; maybe TRBD2 (6 bases). Germline CDR1 reads SGDLS; CDR2 reads YYNGEE. V gave up 4 bases and J gave up 1 base, with 11 bases separating them. The CDR3 totals 15 residues. The CDR3 loop is CASSFFGGNTGELFF. CDR3 DNA: TGTGCCAGCAGCTTTTTCGGGGGGAACACCGGGGAGCTGTTTTTT.

This chain connects TRBV6-6 to TRBJ2-5; TRBD2 might be the D (5 bases). CDR3 length: 14 residues. Trimming took 2 bases from V and 5 from J, leaving 12 bases between them. Germline lookup yields CDR1 MNHNY and CDR2 SVGAGI (reference sequence). This CDR3 reads CASSYVGEWETQYF. CDR3 DNA sequence: TGTGCCAGCAGTTACGTCGGGGAATGGGAGACCCAGTACTTC.

The chain links TRBV3-1 (or the pseudogene TRBV3-2) to TRBJ1-2, with D hard to call. Trimming took off 4 bases at V and 4 bases at J, with 7 bases between the two ends. This CDR3 contains 12 residues. Per the germline V gene, CDR1 is LGHDT and CDR2 is YNNKEL (reference sequence). The CDR3 is CASSLGGYGYTF. Here the CDR3 DNA reads TGTGCCAGCAGCCTCGGAGGCTATGGCTACACCTTC.

The chain carries TRBV4-1 and TRBJ2-1; 7 bases match TRBD2. The length of the CDR3 is 16 residues. J was trimmed by 4 bases and V by 1 base; bases with no gene match: 7. Germline V gene lookup returns CDR1 MGHRA and CDR2 YSYEKL. The CDR3 nucleotides read TGCGCCAGCAGCCAAGTTGGTCAGCGGGATTACAATGAGCAGTTCTTC. Residues: CASSQVGQRDYNEQFF.

The chain has TRBV11-2 and TRBJ2-3; 7 bases are a match to TRBD2. Germline V gives CDR1 SGHAT, CDR2 FQNNGV. V shed 6 bases, J shed 0 bases, and the junction held 6 bases outside the gene matches. The CDR3 covers 15 residues. The CDR3 nucleotides are TGTGCCAGCAGACCCAGCGGGGTTAGCACAGATACGCAGTATTTT. It translates to CASRPSGVSTDTQYF.

This clone was seen a handful of times. The chain joins TRBV7-9 to TRBJ2-5, with D possibly matching TRBD2 (6 bases). This CDR3 region has 14 residues. Trimming shortened V by 3 bases and J by 4 bases, and 12 bases separated the two germline ends. Germline loops: CDR1 SEHNR, CDR2 FQNEAQ (reference sequence). This chain's CDR3 is CASSLTGGRETQYF. CDR3 nucleotides: TGTGCCAGCAGCTTGACCGGAGGGCGAGAGACCCAGTACTTC.

This chain connects TRBV18 to TRBJ2-1, with 10 positions matching TRBD2. Germline V gene data show CDR1 as KGHSH and CDR2 as LQKENI. The CDR3 loop spans 15 amino acids. After removal of 3 bases from V and 9 bases from J, the junction contained 8 bases not matched to a gene. As DNA, the CDR3 is TGTGCCAGCTCACCCGGACTAGCGGATAACCCTGAGCAGTTCTTC. Translation: CASSPGLADNPEQFF.

The rearrangement uses TRBV28 and TRBJ2-7; D perhaps matches TRBD2 (5 bases). V was shortened by 6 bases and J by 3 bases, with 12 bases between the two germline ends. The CDR3 is 13 amino acids. Germline assignment: CDR1 MDHEN and CDR2 SYDVKM. As DNA, the CDR3 is TGTGCCAGCAGAACGACTACCCTCTACGAGCAGTACTTC. It codes for CASRTTTLYEQYF.

The chain recombines TRBV5-1 with TRBJ1-2; D perhaps matches TRBD1 (5 bases). Germline loops: CDR1 SGHRS, CDR2 YFSETQ. CDR3 length equals 14 residues. Deletions cut 4 bases from V and 5 bases from J, with 15 bases between. CDR3 bases: TGCGCCAGCAGCCCCTGGGGGGTTAGGTATGGCTACACCTTC. Amino acid sequence: CASSPWGVRYGYTF.

This chain connects TRBV12-3 or TRBV12-4 to TRBJ1-5; unclear D gene. The CDR3 extends over 12 amino acids. The V end lost 7 bases, the J end lost 3 bases, and 7 bases lay between the germline ends. The CDR3, as DNA: TGTGCCAGCACCTTTCTCAATCAGCCCCAGCATTTT. It translates to CASTFLNQPQHF.

The rearrangement joins TRBV7-2 to TRBJ1-5, with TRBD1 as a possible D gene (5 bases). This CDR3 region has 14 residues. Germline CDR1 is SGHTA and CDR2 is FQGNSA. The V gene lost 7 bases and the J gene lost 7 bases, with 17 bases spanning the gap. The CDR3 bases are TGTGCCAGCAACTCTCAGGGATCCACGCAGCCCCAGCATTTT. It is translated as CASNSQGSTQPQHF.

This clone was detected once. The J gene is TRBJ2-1, the V gene TRBV29-1, with a tentative D call TRBD1 (5 bases). The CDR3 consists of 13 residues. Germline V gives CDR1 SQVTM, CDR2 ANQGSEA. With 6 bases removed from V and 1 base from J, the gap between germline ends came to 10 bases. The CDR3 nucleotides are TGCAGCGTATTAGGGGCTTCCTACAATGAGCAGTTCTTC. Encoded protein: CSVLGASYNEQFF.

The rearrangement joins TRBV15 to TRBJ1-5; a weak D match, TRBD1 (6 bases). Germline CDR1 and CDR2: LNHNV and YYDKDF (reference sequence). The CDR3 is made up of 17 amino acids. V shed 3 bases and J shed 3 bases, with 18 bases lying between them. The CDR3 loop reads CATSRSHNRDTNQPQHF. CDR3 DNA: TGTGCCACCAGCAGGTCGCATAACCGGGACACCAATCAGCCCCAGCATTTT.

The gene calls are TRBV19 and TRBJ2-3; TRBD1 agrees at 11 bases. CDR1 is LNHDA and CDR2 is SQIVND in the germline V gene (reference sequence). V trimming: 5 bases; J trimming: 8 bases; junction bases outside the gene matches: 9. CDR3 length equals 15 residues. CDR3 loop: CASSLDRGPRGTQYF. The CDR3 DNA reads TGTGCCAGTAGTTTGGACAGGGGGCCTCGTGGTACGCAGTATTTT.

This chain links TRBV5-4 with TRBJ2-5, with 8 nucleotides matching TRBD1. With 4 bases clipped from V and 5 bases from J, the junction kept 13 bases outside the gene matches. This CDR3 is 16 amino acids long. Germline V CDR1 and CDR2: SGHNT, YYREEE (reference sequence). CDR3 region: CASSTGGRRSVETQYF. The CDR3, as DNA: TGTGCCAGCAGCACAGGGGGGCGTAGGTCGGTCGAGACCCAGTACTTC.

This chain uses TRBV28 with TRBJ2-1, with 7 nucleotides matching TRBD1. CDR1 is MDHEN, CDR2 SYDVKM, per germline. V was pared by 2 bases and J by 8 bases, with 9 bases of the junction left unmatched. The CDR3 sequence is 15 residues long. The CDR3 DNA sequence: TGTGCCAGCAGTTTACCCGGGACAGCTCCCCATGAGCAGTTCTTC. It translates to CASSLPGTAPHEQFF.